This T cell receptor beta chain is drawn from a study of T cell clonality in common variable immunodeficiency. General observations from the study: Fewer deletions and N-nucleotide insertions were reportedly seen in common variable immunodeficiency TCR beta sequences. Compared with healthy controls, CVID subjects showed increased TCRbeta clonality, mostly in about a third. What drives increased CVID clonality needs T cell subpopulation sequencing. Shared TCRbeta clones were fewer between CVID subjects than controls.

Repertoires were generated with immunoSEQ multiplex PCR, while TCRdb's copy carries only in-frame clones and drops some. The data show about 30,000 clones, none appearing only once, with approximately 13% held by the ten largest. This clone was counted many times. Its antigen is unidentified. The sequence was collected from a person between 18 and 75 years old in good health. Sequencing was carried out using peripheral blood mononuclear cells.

This CDR3 is CASSHARSGEYYEQYF. The DNA read from the CDR3 is TGTGCCAGCTCACACGCAAGGAGCGGGGAATATTACGAG. The chain joins TRBV18 to TRBJ2-7; 7 positions match TRBD2. Sequencing ends 3 residues short of the CDR3 end; the germline J gene provides the rest. CDR1 is KGHSH and CDR2 is LQKENI in the germline V gene. CDR3 length: 16 residues. The V segment lost 4 bases and the J segment 4 bases; nucleotides outside the gene matches: 13.